One sample yielded the 27 T cell receptor beta chains listed below, sequenced in a study of CD8+CD57+ T cells in acquired aplastic anemia. Using genomic DNA as the template, TCR beta VDJ and CDR3 profiling was carried out. TCRdb recomputed calls from the reads with MiXCR, one row per CDR3 protein. The profile shows roughly 200,000 distinct CDR3 sequences, 61% of them singletons. Sequenced material: sorted CD4+, CD8+, or CD8+CD57+ T cells (not recorded which) from PBMCs. The source is a human donor in good health.

This clonotype was counted at least ten times. CDR3 loop: CASSLEGSGQPQHF. In DNA form, the CDR3 reads TGTGCCAGCAGCTTAGAGGGTAGCGGTCAGCCCCAGCATTTT. The V and J genes are TRBV7-6 and TRBJ1-5; D uncertain. V dropped 1 base and J dropped 6 bases, with 10 bases sitting between them. Germline lookup yields CDR1 SGHVS and CDR2 FNYEAQ. This CDR3 is 14 amino acids long.

This clonotype showed up many times. V usage is TRBV9 and J usage is TRBJ1-2; maybe TRBD1 (5 bases). CDR3 length: 15 amino acids. The germline CDR1 and CDR2 sequences are SGDLS and YYNGEE. The germline V and J ends were trimmed by 0 bases and 4 bases, with 13 bases remaining between them. The DNA for the CDR3 is TGTGCCAGCAGCGTAGAGCAGGGAGGTACCTATGGCTACACCTTC. Translating gives CASSVEQGGTYGYTF. The complete variable domain, with remaining parts taken from reference TRBV9 and TRBJ1-2, reads DSGVTQTPKHLITATGQRVTLRCSPRSGDLSVYWYQQSLDQGLQFLIQYYNGEERAKGNILERFSAQQFPDLHSELNLSSLELGDSALYFCASSVEQGGTYGYTFGSGTRLTVV.

The table lists this clonotype with a count of one. V usage is TRBV7-9 and J usage is TRBJ2-1; 11 nucleotides match TRBD1. Germline lookup yields CDR1 SEHNR and CDR2 FQNEAQ (reference sequence). V lost 7 bases and J lost 4; bases outside the gene matches: 6. The CDR3 runs to 15 residues. The CDR3 protein is CASTGTGGAYNEQFF. Written as DNA, the CDR3 is TGTGCCAGCACCGGGACAGGGGGGGCTTACAATGAGCAGTTCTTC.

J is TRBJ2-4 and V is TRBV19; 7 bases are shared with TRBD2. Germline CDR1 LNHDA, CDR2 SQIVND (reference sequence). The CDR3 totals 13 residues. V shed 10 bases, J shed 8 bases, and the junction held 11 bases outside the gene matches. The CDR3 loop is CATPMGGKDIQYF. CDR3 DNA sequence: TGTGCCACCCCGATGGGGGGGAAGGACATTCAGTACTTC. Drawing the rest from reference TRBV19 and TRBJ2-4, the complete variable domain is DGGITQSPKYLFRKEGQNVTLSCEQNLNHDAMYWYRQDPGQGLRLIYYSQIVNDFQKGDIAEGYSVSREKKESFPLTVTSAQKNPTAFYLCATPMGGKDIQYFGAGTRLSVL.

The chain is built from TRBV24-1 and TRBJ2-5; D gene uncertain. The V end lost 0 bases, the J end lost 5 bases, and 15 bases lay between the germline ends. This CDR3 region has 16 residues. Germline V gene sequence: CDR1 KGHDR, CDR2 SFDVKD. The CDR3 sequence: CATSDLKTAPEETQYF. The DNA of the CDR3 is TGTGCCACCAGTGATTTGAAAACGGCCCCTGAGGAGACCCAGTACTTC.

This chain connects TRBV11-3 to TRBJ2-7, with a weak D call TRBD2 (6 bases). This CDR3 comprises 15 residues. V lost 5 bases and J 4 bases, leaving 18 bases between the germline ends. Germline values: CDR1 SGHNT, CDR2 YENEEA. In DNA form, the CDR3 reads TGTGCCAGCAGCGAGGGATCGAACCGGGAGTACGAGCAGTACTTC. Protein product: CASSEGSNREYEQYF.

This chain links TRBV12-3 or TRBV12-4 with TRBJ2-7; D tentatively reads TRBD1 or TRBD2 (6 bases each). The germline V and J ends were trimmed by 2 bases and 7 bases, with 12 bases remaining between them. The CDR3 sequence is 13 residues long. CDR3 bases: TGTGCCAGCAGTTTAACTCGGAGGGGGGAGCAGTACTTC. Its protein product is CASSLTRRGEQYF.

The V and J genes are TRBV20-1 and TRBJ2-7, with TRBD2 matching 11 bases. Germline CDR1 reads DFQATT; CDR2 reads SNEGSKA (reference sequence). CDR3 length: 14 residues. With V trimmed by 6 bases and J by 0 bases, 4 bases remained unmatched. CDR3 in amino acids: CSALTSGVSYEQYF. Written as DNA, the CDR3 is TGCAGTGCCCTGACTAGCGGGGTCTCCTACGAGCAGTACTTC.

The chain combines TRBV7-8 with TRBJ2-3; 13 bases line up with TRBD2. The CDR3 runs 14 residues. Per germline, CDR1 SGHVS and CDR2 FQNEAQ. Trimming cost V 4 bases and J 6 bases; bases outside gene matches: 1. Here the CDR3 reads CASSWGLAGDTQYF. The CDR3 DNA reads as TGTGCCAGCAGCTGGGGACTAGCGGGGGATACGCAGTATTTT. The full variable domain, in which reference TRBV7-8 and TRBJ2-3 provide the parts outside the CDR3, is GAGVSQSPRYKVAKRGQDVALRCDPISGHVSLFWYQQALGQGPEFLTYFQNEAQLDKSGLPSDRFFAERPEGSVSTLKIQRTQQEDSAVYLCASSWGLAGDTQYFGPGTRLTVL.

The chain has TRBV7-2 and TRBJ2-1; D is perhaps TRBD1 or TRBD2 (5 bases each). The CDR3 extends over 13 amino acids. The ends were cut back, 3 bases at V and 5 bases at J, with 8 bases in the middle. Germline V lookup: CDR1 SGHTA, CDR2 FQGNSA. CDR3 bases: TGTGCCAGCAGCTTCCGGGGCCACAATGAGCAGTTCTTC. Translating gives CASSFRGHNEQFF.

The chain combines TRBV29-1 with TRBJ2-2; 8 bases fit TRBD2. This CDR3 region has 15 residues. V gave up 5 bases and J gave up 0 bases; unmatched junction bases: 5. From germline, CDR1 is SQVTM and CDR2 ANQGSEA. This CDR3 reads CSVTGGGTNTGELFF. The CDR3 DNA follows: TGCAGCGTTACCGGGGGGGGTACGAACACCGGGGAGCTGTTTTTT.

The V gene is TRBV15, the J gene TRBJ2-1; D is unclear. In germline, CDR1 is LNHNV, CDR2 YYDKDF (reference sequence). Trimming removed 1 base at V and 8 bases at J, with 12 bases between. This CDR3 has 14 amino acids. CDR3 region: CATSRAQVGDEQFF. The DNA for the CDR3 is TGTGCCACCAGCAGAGCCCAAGTTGGGGATGAGCAGTTCTTC.

In this sample, this clonotype turned up a few times. V is TRBV30 and J is TRBJ2-1; no reliable D call. V was pared by 0 bases and J by 4 bases, with 4 bases between. The CDR3 has 12 amino acids. Per the germline V gene, CDR1 is GTSNPN and CDR2 is SVGIG (reference sequence). The CDR3 sequence is CAWSVGYNEQFF. CDR3 bases: TGTGCCTGGAGTGTAGGGTACAATGAGCAGTTCTTC.

This clonotype was observed many times. The V gene is TRBV7-2, the J gene TRBJ2-1; TRBD2 agrees at 12 bases. CDR1 is SGHTA, CDR2 FQGNSA, per germline. This CDR3 spans 18 amino acids. J gave up 0 bases and V 1 base, and 4 bases lay outside the gene matches. CDR3 region: CASSLGLAGAFSYNEQFF. The CDR3, as DNA: TGTGCCAGCAGCTTAGGACTAGCGGGGGCCTTCTCCTACAATGAGCAGTTCTTC.

The chain recombines TRBV7-2 with TRBJ2-2; possibly TRBD1 for D (6 bases). V was cut by 0 bases and J by 5 bases, with 13 bases left in between. The CDR3 covers 16 residues. Germline CDR1 is SGHTA and CDR2 is FQGNSA. CDR3 in amino acids: CASSLASQRGTGELFF. The CDR3 DNA is TGTGCCAGCAGCTTAGCAAGTCAAAGGGGGACCGGGGAGCTGTTTTTT.

This clonotype has a count of ten or more. V and J are TRBV7-6 and TRBJ2-5, with 13 bases that match TRBD2. The V segment lost 5 bases and the J segment 5 bases; nucleotides outside the gene matches: 5. The CDR3 runs 15 residues. Germline CDR1 is SGHVS and CDR2 is FNYEAQ. CDR3 protein: CASSHGLAGVETQYF. The CDR3 DNA reads as TGTGCCAGCAGCCATGGACTAGCGGGAGTTGAGACCCAGTACTTC.

V usage is TRBV5-8 and J usage is TRBJ2-3; 8 bases map to TRBD1. The CDR3 totals 15 residues. Germline loops: CDR1 SGHTS, CDR2 YDEGEE. Trimming cost V 3 bases and J 3 bases; bases outside gene matches: 6. In nucleotides, the CDR3 is TGTGCCAGCAGCTCGACAGGGGACGGGACAGATACGCAGTATTTT. It specifies CASSSTGDGTDTQYF.

The CDR3 sequence is CASSGDEAFF. CDR3 nucleotide sequence: TGTGCCAGCAGCGGGGATGAAGCTTTCTTT. The V call is TRBV9, the J call TRBJ1-1, with D unresolved. Germline V gives CDR1 SGDLS, CDR2 YYNGEE. Trimming took off 3 bases at V and 7 bases at J, with 4 bases between the two ends. The length of the CDR3 is 10 residues.

The genes are TRBV20-1 and TRBJ1-2; the match to TRBD1 covers 8 bases. Germline CDR1 DFQATT, CDR2 SNEGSKA (reference sequence). This CDR3 is built from 14 residues. The J segment lost 3 bases and the V segment lost 1 base, leaving 4 bases of the junction unmatched. CDR3: CSARVPGGDYGYTF. DNA for the CDR3: TGCAGTGCTAGAGTCCCAGGGGGCGACTATGGCTACACCTTC.

V usage is TRBV19 and J usage is TRBJ2-5; 8 nucleotides line up with TRBD1. The V segment lost 6 bases and the J segment 3 bases; nucleotides outside the gene matches: 3. The germline V gene has CDR1 LNHDA and CDR2 SQIVND (reference sequence). CDR3 length equals 13 residues. The CDR3 here is CASRSDREETQYF. The DNA for the CDR3 is TGTGCCAGTAGATCGGACAGGGAAGAGACCCAGTACTTC.

This clonotype was seen at least ten times. The chain has TRBV29-1 and TRBJ1-5, with D tentatively TRBD1 (5 bases). Germline values: CDR1 SQVTM, CDR2 ANQGSEA. The CDR3 spans 13 residues. The ends were cut back, 4 bases at V and 5 bases at J, with 12 bases in the middle. CDR3 region: CSVGEDTDQPQHF. As DNA, the CDR3 is TGCAGCGTTGGGGAGGACACTGATCAGCCCCAGCATTTT.

This clonotype has more than one count but fewer than ten. V and J are TRBV10-3 and TRBJ2-2; TRBD1 aligns across 7 bases. This CDR3 comprises 15 residues. Trimming removed 5 bases from V and 5 bases from J; junction bases left unmatched: 8. The germline gives CDR1 ENHRY, CDR2 SYGVKD. Written as DNA, the CDR3 is TGTGCCATCAGTCCCGACAGGGCGCAGACCGGGGAGCTGTTTTTT. Amino acids: CAISPDRAQTGELFF.

A few counts support this clonotype. The V and J genes are TRBV7-9 and TRBJ2-2, with D possibly called TRBD1 or TRBD2 (7 bases each). Trimming cost V 5 bases and J 6 bases, with 19 bases left between them. Germline V CDR1 and CDR2: SEHNR, FQNEAQ (reference sequence). This CDR3 is built from 16 residues. CDR3 residues: CASSQRGGGGAGELFF. In DNA form, the CDR3 reads TGTGCCAGCAGCCAGAGGGGAGGGGGCGGAGCCGGGGAGCTGTTTTTT.

Concerning this clonotype itself: Relative to the germline gene, one junction end is altered; a read error may explain this. The chain couples TRBV4-3 to TRBJ1-4; D gene ambiguous. The V gene's germline CDR1 is LGHNA and CDR2 YSLEER. The CDR3 has 15 residues. The CDR3 sequence: CVSSQAVTTNEKLFF. The CDR3, as DNA: TGCGTCAGCAGCCAAGCGGTCACAACTAATGAAAAACTGTTTTTT.

V and J are TRBV29-1 and TRBJ2-1; 12 bases agree with TRBD2. Unmatched junction bases numbered 13, after V lost 5 bases and J lost 8 bases. CDR3 size: 16 residues. The germline CDR1 and CDR2 sequences are SQVTM and ANQGSEA. CDR3 DNA sequence: TGCAGCGTTAAAGGGGCTAGCGGGAGGGTAGTAGATGAGCAGTTCTTC. Its protein is CSVKGASGRVVDEQFF.

In its sample, this clonotype was seen many times. V and J are TRBV10-3 and TRBJ2-7; possibly TRBD2 for D (6 bases). Germline CDR1 ENHRY, CDR2 SYGVKD. This CDR3 has 14 residues. V was pared by 7 bases and J by 5 bases, with 18 bases between. For the CDR3, the DNA is TGTGCCATCACAGGAGGAGGGAATCTGAACGAGCAGTACTTC. Its protein is CAITGGGNLNEQYF.

This clonotype turned up a few times. V is TRBV27 and J is TRBJ2-1; 11 bases line up with TRBD2. Germline-derived CDR1 and CDR2 are MNHEY and SMNVEV (reference sequence). The ends lost 4 bases at V and 7 bases at J; junction bases unmatched: 9. CDR3 length equals 16 residues. The CDR3 sequence is CASSSWGTSGYNEQFF. CDR3 DNA sequence: TGTGCCAGCAGTTCTTGGGGGACTAGCGGCTATAATGAGCAGTTCTTC.